This T cell receptor (beta chain) was captured in a study of response to subunit inactivated influenza vaccine. Study-wide results and limits: Authors suggested each seasonal influenza vaccination recruits few new T cells.

TCRdb reprocessed the RT-PCR reads via MiXCR and lists one record per CDR3 protein. The table shows around 850,000 distinct CDR3 sequences, with less than 20% occurring only once. This clonotype was detected a few times. Its matching antigen is unknown. With V trimmed by 4 bases and J by 3 bases, 4 bases remained unmatched. The CDR3 consists of 14 residues. The germline CDR1 and CDR2 sequences are SQVTM and ANQGSEA. The TCR was taken from a man aged 45 to 65 who received an inactivated influenza vaccine. V and J are TRBV29-1 and TRBJ2-7, with TRBD2 matching over 12 bases. The source was PBMCs from blood, collected more than 4 days after vaccination. The CDR3 reads CSVGPLAGGYEQYF. DNA of the CDR3: TGCAGCGTTGGCCCACTAGCGGGAGGCTACGAGCAGTACTTC.